A single sample gave rise to the 18 T cell receptor beta chains below, sequenced in a study of cytotoxic CD8 clonotypes in ibrutinib-treated CLL. Only in-frame clones appear in the TCRdb table, and some are missing; sequencing was by immunoSEQ multiplex PCR. The table lists some 130,000 clones, more than 85% of them singletons. This material consisted of PBMCs, taken after 12 months of ibrutinib treatment. The receptors originated from a human donor with chronic lymphocytic leukemia.

In regard to this clone: Compared with germline, one end of the junction differs, possibly owing to a read error. The sample holds other DNA sequences that translate to the same CDR3. The CDR3 reads CASSQDGYNEQFF. For the CDR3, the DNA is TGTGCCAGCTCACAGGACGGATACAATGAGCAATTCTTC. The chain employs TRBV18 and TRBJ2-1, with unresolved D. Germline V gene sequence: CDR1 KGHSH, CDR2 LQKENI. The CDR3 consists of 13 residues.

The rearrangement joins TRBV7-6 to TRBJ2-7; TRBD2 agrees at 11 bases. The V gene end was trimmed by 4 bases and the J gene end by 1 base; junction bases not matched to a gene: 6. The CDR3 length is 16 residues. Germline V lookup: CDR1 SGHVS, CDR2 FNYEAQ. For the CDR3, the DNA is TGTGCCAGCAGCTCGGCCGGGACTAGCGGATCCTACGAGCAGTACTTC. The encoded protein is CASSSAGTSGSYEQYF.

V and J are TRBV11-2 and TRBJ2-2, with D uncertain. CDR1 and CDR2 from the germline V gene are SGHAT and FQNNGV. The length of the CDR3 is 16 residues. V dropped 3 bases and J dropped 7 bases, with 18 bases sitting between them. This CDR3 is CASSLGIRDPGGELFF. The CDR3, as DNA: TGTGCCAGCAGCTTGGGGATTAGGGATCCTGGCGGGGAGCTGTTTTTT.

The J gene is TRBJ2-7, the V gene TRBV28, with a weak D call TRBD2 (5 bases). CDR1 and CDR2 from the germline V gene are MDHEN and SYDVKM. This CDR3 region has 13 residues. Trimming removed 2 bases at V and 12 bases at J, with 17 bases between. CDR3 in amino acids: CASSLIGAAWRYF. The CDR3 coding sequence is TGTGCCAGCAGTTTAATCGGAGCGGCCTGGAGGTACTTC.

This clone was picked up one time. This chain uses TRBV9 with TRBJ2-3; 13 bases line up with TRBD2. The CDR3 is made up of 16 amino acids. Losses at the gene ends were 3 bases for V and 3 bases for J; bases not matched to a gene: 4. Germline V gene lookup returns CDR1 SGDLS and CDR2 YYNGEE. The CDR3 DNA reads as TGTGCCAGCAGCGGCCGGACTAGCGGGAGAACAGATACGCAGTATTTT. Residues: CASSGRTSGRTDTQYF. The full variable domain, its missing parts supplied by reference TRBV9 and TRBJ2-3, is DSGVTQTPKHLITATGQRVTLRCSPRSGDLSVYWYQQSLDQGLQFLIQYYNGEERAKGNILERFSAQQFPDLHSELNLSSLELGDSALYFCASSGRTSGRTDTQYFGPGTRLTVL.

The rearrangement uses TRBV6-5 and TRBJ1-5, with unresolved D. V was trimmed by 0 bases and J by 7 bases, leaving 7 bases between them. Germline V gives CDR1 MNHEY, CDR2 SVGAGI. This CDR3 is 13 amino acids long. The CDR3 nucleotides are TGTGCCAGCAGTTACTCCGCCGACCAGCCCCAGCATTTT. This sequence encodes CASSYSADQPQHF.

The J gene is TRBJ1-3, the V gene TRBV10-3; a possible D gene is TRBD1 (5 bases). Trimming took 8 bases from V and 0 from J, leaving 14 bases between them. The germline gives CDR1 ENHRY, CDR2 SYGVKD. This CDR3 has 15 residues. CDR3 in amino acids: CAIGRDGSSGNTIYF. In DNA form, the CDR3 reads TGTGCCATCGGGAGGGACGGGAGCTCTGGAAACACCATATATTTT.

This chain joins TRBV6-5 and TRBJ2-1, with D unclear. Germline loops: CDR1 MNHEY, CDR2 SVGAGI. This CDR3 comprises 13 residues. Trimming shortened V by 5 bases and J by 4 bases, and 9 bases separated the two germline ends. Written as DNA, the CDR3 is TGTGCCAGCAGTGAGACGTCTTACAATGAGCAGTTCTTC. The encoded protein is CASSETSYNEQFF.

V and J are TRBV4-1 and TRBJ1-5; D call uncertain. The CDR3 spans 13 residues. In germline, CDR1 is MGHRA, CDR2 YSYEKL. Deletions cut 6 bases from V and 3 bases from J, with 9 bases between. The CDR3 loop reads CASRRAPNQPQHF. The CDR3 nucleotides read TGCGCCAGCAGGAGGGCTCCCAATCAGCCCCAGCATTTT.

This sequence joins TRBV28 and TRBJ2-7; D is perhaps TRBD2 (5 bases). CDR1 is MDHEN and CDR2 is SYDVKM in the germline V gene. The CDR3 totals 12 residues. Trimming took off 7 bases at V and 5 bases at J, with 12 bases between the two ends. Here the CDR3 DNA reads TGTGCCAGCACCGATCCCGGGAACGAGCAGTACTTC. This codes for CASTDPGNEQYF.

The chain is built from TRBV7-8 and TRBJ1-5, with TRBD1 identical over 7 bases. This CDR3 is 13 amino acids long. Germline V gene data show CDR1 as SGHVS and CDR2 as FQNEAQ. After removal of 7 bases from V and 8 bases from J, the junction contained 8 bases not matched to a gene. In DNA form, the CDR3 reads TGTGCCAGCACCCGAGGGGGCGGTGAGCCCCAGCATTTT. Amino acid sequence: CASTRGGGEPQHF.

V is TRBV6-5 and J is TRBJ1-3; TRBD1 agrees at 7 bases. The V gene end was trimmed by 6 bases and the J gene end by 4 bases; junction bases not matched to a gene: 6. From germline, CDR1 is MNHEY and CDR2 SVGAGI. The CDR3 covers 14 residues. The CDR3: CASSDRAGGNTIYF. The CDR3 coding sequence is TGTGCCAGCAGCGACAGGGCGGGCGGAAACACCATATATTTT.

The V call is TRBV28, the J call TRBJ2-3, with 10 bases lining up with TRBD1. V shed 5 bases and J 5 bases; nucleotides not matched to a gene: 10. Germline V gene data show CDR1 as MDHEN and CDR2 as SYDVKM. The CDR3 loop spans 16 amino acids. CDR3 residues: CASSRLTGGLIDTQYF. DNA of the CDR3: TGTGCCAGCAGTCGTCTGACAGGGGGCTTGATAGATACGCAGTATTTT.

The chain joins TRBV7-9 to TRBJ2-2; D remains unclear. The V end was cut by 11 bases, the J end by 4 bases, with 11 bases between. The CDR3 consists of 12 residues. Germline V gives CDR1 SEHNR, CDR2 FQNEAQ (reference sequence). For the CDR3, the DNA is TGTGCCTCTGACTTTGTCACCGGGGAGCTGTTTTTT. The encoded protein is CASDFVTGELFF.

V usage is TRBV18 and J usage is TRBJ1-1, with TRBD1 as a possible D gene (5 bases). Germline lookup yields CDR1 KGHSH and CDR2 LQKENI. CDR3 length: 12 residues. The V end was cut by 3 bases, the J end by 8 bases, with 10 bases between. CDR3 in amino acids: CASSPRGEEAFF. CDR3 bases: TGTGCCAGCTCACCTCGGGGGGAAGAAGCTTTCTTT.

The chain recombines TRBV6-5 with TRBJ2-5; D uncertain. From germline, CDR1 is MNHEY and CDR2 SVGAGI. V dropped 0 bases and J dropped 2 bases, with 7 bases sitting between them. The CDR3 runs to 14 residues. CDR3 sequence (DNA): TGTGCCAGCAGTTACTCCGGCTTACAAGAGACCCAGTACTTC. Protein: CASSYSGLQETQYF.

Only one count was recorded for this clone. The rearrangement links TRBV19 to TRBJ2-7, with D possibly being TRBD2 (6 bases). The ends were cut back, 9 bases at V and 0 bases at J, with 15 bases in the middle. This CDR3 has 14 residues. CDR1 and CDR2 from the germline V gene are LNHDA and SQIVND (reference sequence). CDR3 in DNA: TGTGCCAGCCGGAGGGGAGCGTACTCCTACGAGCAGTACTTC. Its translation: CASRRGAYSYEQYF. Variable domain in full (rest from reference TRBV19 and TRBJ2-7): DGGITQSPKYLFRKEGQNVTLSCEQNLNHDAMYWYRQDPGQGLRLIYYSQIVNDFQKGDIAEGYSVSREKKESFPLTVTSAQKNPTAFYLCASRRGAYSYEQYFGPGTRLTVT.

The V and J genes are TRBV10-3 and TRBJ2-7; 11 positions match TRBD1. Germline lookup yields CDR1 ENHRY and CDR2 SYGVKD. The CDR3 spans 13 residues. The trim removed 3 bases at V and 9 bases at J, leaving 4 bases unmatched. CDR3 residues: CAISEGTGGAQYF. The CDR3 DNA reads as TGTGCCATCAGTGAAGGGACAGGGGGAGCGCAGTACTTC.